This T cell receptor beta chain emerged from a study of cytomegalovirus exposure and HLA in healthy donors. The V gene's germline CDR1 is SGHTA and CDR2 FQGNSA. The V and J ends lost 5 bases and 6 bases, in that order; junction bases with no gene match: 9. The CDR3 has 14 amino acids. Here immunoSEQ multiplex PCR was the method, and the copy in TCRdb shows in-frame clones only, minus some. The sample lists 90,000 to 110,000 clones, 86% occurring once. The specimen was PBMCs. This clonotype was sampled from a woman under 30 in good health and CMV-seropositive. The chain couples TRBV7-2 to TRBJ1-1; 7 bases align to TRBD1. The chain's CDR3 is CASSQTGAAAEAFF. CDR3 sequence (DNA): TGTGCCAGCAGCCAAACAGGGGCTGCTGCTGAAGCTTTCTTT.